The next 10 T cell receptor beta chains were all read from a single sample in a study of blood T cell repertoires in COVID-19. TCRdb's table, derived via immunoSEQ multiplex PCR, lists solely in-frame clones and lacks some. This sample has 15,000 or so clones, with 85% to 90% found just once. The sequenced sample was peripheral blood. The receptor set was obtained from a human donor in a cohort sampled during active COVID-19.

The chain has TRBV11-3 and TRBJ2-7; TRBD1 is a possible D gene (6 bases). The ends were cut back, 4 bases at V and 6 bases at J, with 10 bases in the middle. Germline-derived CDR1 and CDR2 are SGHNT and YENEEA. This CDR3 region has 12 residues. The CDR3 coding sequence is TGTGCCAGCAGCTCCAGGGGTCCCGAGCAGTACTTC. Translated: CASSSRGPEQYF.

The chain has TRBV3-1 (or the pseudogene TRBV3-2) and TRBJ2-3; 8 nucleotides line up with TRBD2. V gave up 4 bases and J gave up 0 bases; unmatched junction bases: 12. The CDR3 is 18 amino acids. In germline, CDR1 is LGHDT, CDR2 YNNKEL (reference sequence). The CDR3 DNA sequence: TGTGCCAGCAGCCCCCCTTTACGGGAGGGCCTAAGCACAGATACGCAGTATTTT. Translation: CASSPPLREGLSTDTQYF.

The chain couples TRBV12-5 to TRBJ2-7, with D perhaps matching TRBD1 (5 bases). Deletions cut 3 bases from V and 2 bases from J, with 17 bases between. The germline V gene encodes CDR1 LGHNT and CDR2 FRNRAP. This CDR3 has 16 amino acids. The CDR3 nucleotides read TGTGCTAGTGGTTTTTGGCAGGGTTCCCCGGCCTACGAGCAGTACTTC. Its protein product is CASGFWQGSPAYEQYF.

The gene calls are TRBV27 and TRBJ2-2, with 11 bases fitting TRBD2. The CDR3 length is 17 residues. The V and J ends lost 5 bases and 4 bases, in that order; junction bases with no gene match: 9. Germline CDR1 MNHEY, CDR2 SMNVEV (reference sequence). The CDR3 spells CASSQLAGGSGTGELFF. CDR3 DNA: TGTGCCAGCAGTCAGCTAGCGGGGGGCTCGGGCACCGGGGAGCTGTTTTTT.

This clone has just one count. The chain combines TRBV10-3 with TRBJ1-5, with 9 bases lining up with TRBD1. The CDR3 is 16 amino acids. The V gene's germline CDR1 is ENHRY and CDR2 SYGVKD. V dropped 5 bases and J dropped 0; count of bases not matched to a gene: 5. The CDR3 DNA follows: TGTGCCATCAGTACAGGGGGCCTTAATAGCAATCAGCCCCAGCATTTT. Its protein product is CAISTGGLNSNQPQHF.

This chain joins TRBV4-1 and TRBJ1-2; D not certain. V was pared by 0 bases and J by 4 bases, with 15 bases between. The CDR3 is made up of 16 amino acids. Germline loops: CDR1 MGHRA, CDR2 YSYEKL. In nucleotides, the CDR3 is TGCGCCAGCAGCCAAGATCTGAGTCCGTCGGGCTATGGCTACACCTTC. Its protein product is CASSQDLSPSGYGYTF.

The CDR3 loop is CASSLAGTAGEQYF. The CDR3 nucleotides read TGTGCCAGCAGCTTAGCCGGGACAGCCGGCGAGCAGTACTTC. The chain employs TRBV11-3 and TRBJ2-7; 7 positions agree with TRBD1. CDR3 length: 14 amino acids. J gave up 6 bases and V 1 base, and 6 bases lay outside the gene matches. Germline V gives CDR1 SGHNT, CDR2 YENEEA.

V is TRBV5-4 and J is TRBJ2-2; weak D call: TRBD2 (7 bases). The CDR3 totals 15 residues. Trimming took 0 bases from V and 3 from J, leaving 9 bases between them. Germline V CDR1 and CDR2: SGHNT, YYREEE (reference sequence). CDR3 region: CASSLAGGHTGELFF. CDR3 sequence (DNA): TGTGCCAGCAGCTTGGCCGGGGGGCACACCGGGGAGCTGTTTTTT.

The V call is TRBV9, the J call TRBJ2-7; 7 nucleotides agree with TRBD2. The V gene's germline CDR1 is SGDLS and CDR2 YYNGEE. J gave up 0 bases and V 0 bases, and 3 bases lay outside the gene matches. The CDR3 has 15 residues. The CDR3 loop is CASSVGDYNSYEQYF. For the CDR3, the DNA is TGTGCCAGCAGCGTAGGGGACTATAACTCCTACGAGCAGTACTTC. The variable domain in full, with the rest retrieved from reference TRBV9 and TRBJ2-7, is DSGVTQTPKHLITATGQRVTLRCSPRSGDLSVYWYQQSLDQGLQFLIQYYNGEERAKGNILERFSAQQFPDLHSELNLSSLELGDSALYFCASSVGDYNSYEQYFGPGTRLTVT.

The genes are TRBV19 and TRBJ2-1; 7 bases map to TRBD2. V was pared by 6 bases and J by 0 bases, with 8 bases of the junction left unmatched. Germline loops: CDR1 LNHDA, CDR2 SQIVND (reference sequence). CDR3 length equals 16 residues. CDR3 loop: CASRGRDPRSYNEQFF. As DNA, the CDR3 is TGTGCCAGTAGAGGGAGGGACCCTCGCTCCTACAATGAGCAGTTCTTC. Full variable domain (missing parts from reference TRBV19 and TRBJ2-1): DGGITQSPKYLFRKEGQNVTLSCEQNLNHDAMYWYRQDPGQGLRLIYYSQIVNDFQKGDIAEGYSVSREKKESFPLTVTSAQKNPTAFYLCASRGRDPRSYNEQFFGPGTRLTVL.